This T cell receptor beta chain was captured in a study of cytomegalovirus exposure and HLA in healthy donors. Whole-study context: The 100 to 150 validation repertoires used the same platform as the 500 to 700 first-cohort repertoires, a later analysis reported. Study results and caveats: The CMV antigen specificity of a few CMV-associated chains was confirmed through in vitro analysis. TCR beta chains numbering more than 150 were designated cytomegalovirus-associated.

Some clones are missing from TCRdb's copy, which holds only in-frame ones; the method was immunoSEQ multiplex PCR. The sample consists of about 130,000 clones, roughly 87% of them appearing once. Remarks on this clone: The antigen is not known.

V was clipped by 3 bases and J by 4 bases; unmatched bases: 2. Germline V CDR1 and CDR2: MNHNS, SASEGT. The CDR3 spans 14 residues. The sequenced sample was PBMCs. The chain is built from TRBV6-1 and TRBJ1-2; the match to TRBD1 covers 10 bases. The sequence was collected from a woman aged 18-29 years in good health and CMV-seronegative. The CDR3 bases are TGTGCCAGCAGTGATAGGGACAGGGGCTATGGCTACACCTTC. This encodes CASSDRDRGYGYTF.